This T cell receptor beta chain derives from a study of shared clonotypes between healthy human individuals. Whole-study results and caveats: Naive subsets, compared against memory subsets, generally had larger estimated richness values.

Germline V CDR1 and CDR2: MNHEY, SMNVEV (reference sequence). The CDR3 is made up of 16 amino acids. V shed 2 bases and J shed 0 bases, with 11 bases lying between them. Data came from immunoSEQ multiplex PCR; TCRdb stores just in-frame clones and leaves some out. The table lists more than 600,000 clones, just over 90% of them singletons, with approximately 24% in the top ten. CD8 cells classed as naive were CD45RO-negative and positively selected for CCR7, excluding terminally differentiated effector memory CD45RA+ cells. Turning to this clone: Antigen specificity is unknown.

This TCR was recovered from a man aged 25-45 years in good health. The rearrangement links TRBV27 to TRBJ2-1; a weak D match, TRBD2 (6 bases). Material for sequencing was naive CD8+ T cells sorted from blood. The CDR3 is CASSLGDFSSYNEQFF. The CDR3, as DNA: TGTGCCAGCAGTTTAGGGGACTTCAGCTCCTACAATGAGCAGTTCTTC.